The sequence of this TCR beta chain was determined in a study of T cell responses to AZD1222 COVID-19 vaccine. Trimming took 3 bases from V and 5 from J, leaving 7 bases between them. The CDR3 has 13 residues. The repertoire was sequenced with immunoSEQ multiplex PCR; TCRdb's copy has only in-frame clones and lacks some. Of under 110,000 clones listed, about nine tenths are singletons. This sample comprised peripheral blood, obtained 28 days after the second AZD1222 dose. V and J are TRBV12-3 or TRBV12-4 and TRBJ1-4; D remains ambiguous. This receptor was identified in an adult who received the AZD1222 COVID-19 vaccine. The DNA for the CDR3 is TGTGCCAGCAGTTTCGGGTCAAATGAAAAACTGTTTTTT. It specifies CASSFGSNEKLFF.